These 3 T cell receptor beta chains were all obtained from the same sample, sequenced in a study of cytomegalovirus exposure and HLA in healthy donors. Method: immunoSEQ multiplex PCR; TCRdb's copy keeps in-frame clones and lacks some. The top ten clones hold about 10% of a sample with about 21,000 clones, under 98% of them seen once. The sample was PBMCs. These receptors originate from a man aged 30 to 39 in good health and CMV-seropositive.

This clone is a singleton in its sample. The genes are TRBV7-9 and TRBJ2-1, with TRBD2 identical over 7 bases. The CDR3 has 16 amino acids. V lost 4 bases, J lost 0 bases, and 6 bases stayed unmatched. CDR1 is SEHNR, CDR2 FQNEAQ, per germline (reference sequence). CDR3 nucleotide sequence: TGTGCCAGCAGCTCGACTAGCATATTCTCCTACAATGAGCAGTTCTTC. Its protein is CASSSTSIFSYNEQFF.

The chain carries TRBV18 and TRBJ1-4, with 8 bases fitting TRBD1. CDR3 length: 14 amino acids. Germline V gives CDR1 KGHSH, CDR2 LQKENI. V lost 3 bases and J lost 6; bases outside the gene matches: 3. The CDR3 nucleotides are TGTGCCAGCTCACCCGACAGGGGATATGAAAAACTGTTTTTT. Its translation: CASSPDRGYEKLFF. Filled out from reference TRBV18 and TRBJ1-4, the complete variable domain reads NAGVMQNPRHLVRRRGQEARLRCSPMKGHSHVYWYRQLPEEGLKFMVYLQKENIIDESGMPKERFSAEFPKEGPSILRIQQVVRGDSAAYFCASSPDRGYEKLFFGSGTQLSVL.

The V and J genes are TRBV9 and TRBJ2-1; 7 bases agree with TRBD2. The V gene's germline CDR1 is SGDLS and CDR2 YYNGEE. The CDR3 has 15 residues. The junction had 5 bases not matched to a gene; V was cut back by 4 bases and J by 1 base. CDR3 amino acids: CASSHERGSYNEQFF. In nucleotides, the CDR3 is TGTGCCAGCAGCCACGAGCGGGGTTCCTACAATGAGCAGTTCTTC.